The rows below give T cell receptor beta chains drawn from one sample of a study of identifying expanded T cells in peripheral blood. Sequenced by immunoSEQ multiplex PCR; TCRdb stores in-frame clones only, minus some. The sample includes about 100,000 clones, over 70% of them seen just once. What was sequenced was blood. Receptors originate from a person between 18 and 75 years old in good health. CDR3s include the opening cysteine and the closing phenylalanine or tryptophan. The order of the fields is J gene, V gene, D gene, clone size, CDR3 protein, CDR3 DNA. D genes are given only for firm matches. Where a row states a size, it is once, few, many or the class of an expanded clone; other rows omit it.

TRBJ1-5 TRBV10-3 . . CAISEDRSGNQPQHF TGTGCCATCAGTGAAGACCGGAGTGGCAATCAGCCCCAGCATTTT
TRBJ2-1 TRBV7-3 TRBD1 . CASSLTGQGSSNEQFF TGTGCCAGCAGCTTAACGGGACAGGGGTCTTCCAATGAGCAGTTCTTC
TRBJ2-3 TRBV5-6 . . CASSTPGSTDTQYF TGTGCCAGCAGCACCCCGGGGAGCACAGATACGCAGTATTTT
TRBJ1-5 TRBV15 . once CATSRGGPQHF TGTGCCACCAGCAGAGGGGGGCCCCAGCATTTT
TRBJ2-7 TRBV5-5 . . CASSLAAQEQYF TGTGCCAGCAGCTTGGCGGCGCAAGAGCAGTACTTC
TRBJ1-5 TRBV19 . . CASSILLTGPNQPQHF TGTGCCAGTAGTATCCTTCTGACAGGTCCAAATCAGCCCCAGCATTTT
TRBJ2-1 TRBV19 TRBD2 . CASSIGSGDFYNEQFF TGTGCCAGTAGTATAGGTAGCGGGGACTTCTACAATGAGCAGTTCTTC
TRBJ1-1 TRBV6-4 . . CASSDSSRGTEAFF TGTGCCAGCAGTGACTCGTCCCGTGGGACTGAAGCTTTCTTT
TRBJ1-2 TRBV6-5 . . CASSYLLVGGGYTF TGTGCCAGCAGTTACCTCCTAGTAGGGGGTGGCTACACCTTC
TRBJ2-1 TRBV19 TRBD2 . CASSILIAGDYNEQFF TGTGCCAGTAGTATCCTTATAGCGGGGGATTACAATGAGCAGTTCTTC
TRBJ1-1 TRBV6-5 . once CASSYGQDTEAFF TGTGCCAGCAGTTACGGTCAAGACACTGAAGCTTTCTTT
TRBJ1-1 TRBV19 . . CASSMGGAVTEAFF TGTGCCAGTAGTATGGGGGGGGCGGTCACTGAAGCTTTCTTT
TRBJ1-1 TRBV7-6 . . CASSMDGNTEAFF TGTGCCAGCAGCATGGACGGTAACACTGAAGCTTTCTTT
TRBJ2-2 TRBV2 . . CASKPGGDRELFF TGTGCCAGCAAACCCGGAGGCGATCGGGAGCTGTTTTTT
TRBJ1-5 TRBV19 TRBD1 . CASSAGQGVYNQPQHF TGTGCCAGTAGTGCTGGACAGGGGGTTTACAATCAGCCCCAGCATTTT
TRBJ2-7 TRBV18 . . CASSAGRDTEQYF TGTGCCAGCTCAGCGGGAAGGGATACGGAGCAGTACTTC
TRBJ2-6 TRBV2 . . CASSEGNSGANVLTF TGTGCCAGCAGTGAAGGGAACTCTGGGGCCAACGTCCTGACTTTC
TRBJ2-1 TRBV27 TRBD1 . CASSPRSNRGRNEQFF TGTGCCAGCAGTCCCCGTTCGAACAGGGGGCGAAATGAGCAGTTCTTC
TRBJ1-1 TRBV29-1 . . CSAATGNTEAFF TGCAGCGCCGCGACAGGGAACACTGAAGCTTTCTTT
TRBJ1-6 TRBV18 . . CASSPGDSPLHF TGTGCCAGCTCACCGGGGGATTCACCCCTCCACTTT
TRBJ2-7 TRBV2 TRBD2 . CASSDRLFAAGLNYEQYF TGTGCCAGCAGTGATAGGTTGTTCGCAGCGGGACTCAACTACGAGCAGTACTTC
TRBJ1-2 TRBV19 . . CASSLPTAGKNYGYTF TGTGCCAGTAGTCTCCCCACCGCGGGGAAAAACTATGGCTACACCTTC
TRBJ2-7 TRBV5-5 TRBD2 . CASSLAASGGQFHYEQYF TGTGCCAGCAGCTTGGCGGCTAGCGGGGGCCAGTTTCACTACGAGCAGTACTTC
TRBJ2-7 TRBV14 . . CASSRTGLGGEQYF TGTGCCAGCAGCCGGACCGGCTTGGGGGGCGAGCAGTACTTC
TRBJ2-5 TRBV5-1 . . CASSSRGGRETQYF TGCGCCAGCAGCTCGCGAGGGGGAAGGGAGACCCAGTACTTC
TRBJ2-7 TRBV11-3 . once CASSLDSGGEQYF TGTGCCAGCAGCTTAGATAGTGGGGGAGAGCAGTACTTC
TRBJ1-2 TRBV7-3 . . CASSLRGEYGYTF TGTGCCAGCAGCTTAAGAGGGGAGTATGGCTACACCTTC
TRBJ1-1 TRBV18 . . CASSPPSLNTEAFF TGTGCCAGCTCACCACCCAGTCTAAACACTGAAGCTTTCTTT
TRBJ1-2 TRBV5-4 TRBD1 . CASSLETGRHGYTF TGTGCCAGCAGCTTGGAGACAGGGAGACATGGCTACACCTTC
TRBJ1-3 TRBV2 . . CASSPTGASGNTIYF TGTGCCAGCAGTCCTACAGGCGCCTCTGGAAACACCATATATTTT
TRBJ2-2 TRBV7-3 TRBD2 . CASSSLAGANTGELFF TGTGCCAGCAGCTCGCTAGCGGGGGCGAACACCGGGGAGCTGTTTTTT
TRBJ2-7 TRBV7-8 . . CASSPLDYEQYF TGTGCCAGCAGCCCCCTCGACTACGAGCAGTACTTC
TRBJ2-3 TRBV7-9 . . CASSSQDTQYF TGTGCCAGCAGCTCGCAAGATACGCAGTATTTT
TRBJ2-5 TRBV7-8 . . CASSLTRGAGQETQYF TGTGCCAGCAGCTTAACCCGCGGGGCGGGCCAAGAGACCCAGTACTTC
TRBJ2-7 TRBV18 TRBD2 . CASSPGLAGDEQYF TGTGCCAGCTCACCAGGTCTAGCGGGAGACGAGCAGTACTTC
TRBJ2-7 TRBV7-3 . . CASSLDPSSSYEQYF TGTGCCAGCAGCTTGGACCCTTCGAGCTCCTACGAGCAGTACTTC
TRBJ1-3 TRBV11-3 . . CASSLDGRPGNTIYF TGTGCCAGCAGCTTAGATGGTAGACCCGGAAACACCATATATTTT
TRBJ1-2 TRBV18 . few CASSPKGAGYTF TGTGCCAGCTCACCTAAGGGTGCTGGCTACACCTTC
TRBJ1-5 TRBV6-1 . once CASSEFDVNQPQHF TGTGCCAGCAGTGAATTTGACGTCAATCAGCCCCAGCATTTT
TRBJ1-6 TRBV19 . . CASSIDEGDNSPLHF TGTGCCAGTAGTATAGATGAGGGGGATAATTCACCCCTCCACTTT
TRBJ2-5 TRBV7-3 . . CASSLSSGETQYF TGTGCCAGCAGCTTAAGCAGTGGGGAGACCCAGTACTTC
TRBJ1-4 TRBV4-2 . . CASSLPQGNNEKLFF TGTGCCAGCAGCCTGCCCCAAGGGAATAATGAAAAACTGTTTTTT
TRBJ2-5 TRBV27 . . CASKFGDQETQYF TGTGCCAGCAAGTTCGGAGACCAAGAGACCCAGTACTTC
TRBJ2-7 TRBV19 . . CASSIQAGSHEQYF TGTGCCAGTAGTATACAGGCTGGTTCGCACGAGCAGTACTTC
TRBJ1-4 TRBV10-1 . . CASSDTSTGEKLFF TGCGCCAGCAGTGATACATCTACGGGTGAAAAACTGTTTTTT
TRBJ2-1 TRBV7-6 . . CASSETAGSYNEQFF TGTGCCAGCAGCGAGACGGCGGGCTCCTACAATGAGCAGTTCTTC
TRBJ2-3 TRBV19 . . CASTQSGGSDTQYF TGTGCCAGTACCCAATCGGGGGGCTCAGATACGCAGTATTTT
TRBJ2-4 TRBV5-6 . once CASSLQGAKNIQYF TGTGCCAGCAGCTTACAGGGTGCCAAAAACATTCAGTACTTC
TRBJ2-1 TRBV10-3 TRBD2 . CAISEPGTSGLPRFF TGTGCCATCAGTGAGCCGGGGACTAGCGGCCTCCCGAGGTTCTTC
TRBJ1-1 TRBV30 . . CASRRRAGGTEAFF TGTGCCTCACGTCGGAGGGCGGGGGGCACTGAAGCTTTCTTT
TRBJ2-7 TRBV7-9 . . CASSSAGAQQYF TGTGCCAGCAGCTCGGCGGGTGCCCAGCAGTACTTC
TRBJ1-1 TRBV6-5 TRBD1 . CTSNHYSGGSAEAFF TGTACCTCTAATCATTACTCAGGGGGCTCAGCTGAAGCTTTCTTT
TRBJ2-7 TRBV14 . . CASSPSLLVYEQYF TGTGCCAGCAGCCCTTCGCTCTTGGTTTACGAGCAGTACTTC
TRBJ2-5 TRBV6-5 TRBD1 . CASTQGAWETQYF TGTGCCAGCACCCAGGGGGCCTGGGAGACCCAGTACTTC
TRBJ1-2 TRBV27 TRBD1 . CASSPRQGVYGYTF TGTGCCAGCAGTCCGAGACAGGGGGTCTATGGCTACACCTTC
TRBJ1-1 TRBV10-3 . . CAISESTRAWNTEAFF TGTGCCATCAGTGAGTCGACCAGGGCATGGAACACTGAAGCTTTCTTT
TRBJ1-2 TRBV18 . . CASSPALGGYGYTF TGTGCCAGCTCACCCGCTTTGGGGGGCTATGGCTACACCTTC